This T cell receptor (beta chain) was captured by sequencing in a study of sequential checkpoint blockade in melanoma. In the study overall: TCRβ was sequenced from DNA of some 97 pretreatment tumors. More than 20 patients had matched tumor biopsies before treatment and at week 13 after nivolumab or ipilimumab alone.

This clone has at least ten counts. Its cognate antigen is unknown. Whole-study results and caveats: For nivolumab-first patients, baseline tumor clonality was associated with response.

Germline V CDR1 and CDR2: MNHNS, SASEGT. Trimming at V came to 0 bases and at J to 3 bases, leaving 2 bases not matched to a gene. This CDR3 region has 15 residues. Treatment in this sample: randomized to nivolumab then ipilimumab (arm A) or the reverse (arm B). Method: immunoSEQ multiplex PCR; TCRdb's copy keeps in-frame clones and lacks some. This table holds under 6,500 clones, around 28% found once. The chain combines TRBV6-1 with TRBJ2-1; 7 nucleotides align to TRBD2. The origin of this receptor is a human donor with melanoma. This material consisted of tumor tissue (inferred from file names), taken from a patient given nivolumab and ipilimumab in sequence. In DNA form, the CDR3 reads TGTGCCAGCAGTGAAGCGGGACTAATCTACAATGAGCAGTTCTTC. Its translation is CASSEAGLIYNEQFF.